Listed here are 14 T cell receptor beta chains from one sample, sequenced in a study of T cell changes during pregnancy in multiple sclerosis. Clones were sequenced by immunoSEQ multiplex PCR, and TCRdb holds only the in-frame ones, with some missing. The repertoire holds some 120,000 clones, with under 95% as singletons. The sample in question was peripheral blood, obtained before pregnancy. Receptors were obtained from a female donor with multiple sclerosis, enrolled in a pregnancy study.

The J gene is TRBJ2-7, the V gene TRBV6-1, with 8 bases that match TRBD1. This CDR3 has 13 residues. Trimming took 6 bases from V and 6 from J; bases not matched to a gene: 7. Germline CDR1 and CDR2: MNHNS and SASEGT. The CDR3 sequence is CASRGQAGGEQYF. As DNA, the CDR3 is TGTGCCAGCAGGGGACAGGCTGGGGGCGAGCAGTACTTC.

The chain employs TRBV9 and TRBJ1-6, with D tentatively TRBD1 (5 bases). This CDR3 is 16 amino acids long. Germline assignment: CDR1 SGDLS and CDR2 YYNGEE. Trimming shortened V by 0 bases and J by 5 bases, and 12 bases separated the two germline ends. As DNA, the CDR3 is TGTGCCAGCAGCGTAGGTCCCCCGGGGGATAATTCACCCCTCCACTTT. This codes for CASSVGPPGDNSPLHF.

The genes are TRBV7-3 and TRBJ2-1; D remains unclear. The CDR3 loop spans 12 amino acids. V was clipped by 2 bases and J by 5 bases, with 4 bases between them. Germline-derived CDR1 and CDR2 are SGHTA and FQGTGA. CDR3 bases: TGTGCCAGCAGCTTACATGACAATGAGCAGTTCTTC. Its protein is CASSLHDNEQFF.

The V gene is TRBV10-3, the J gene TRBJ1-1; possibly TRBD1 for D (6 bases). This CDR3 comprises 13 residues. Germline CDR1 ENHRY, CDR2 SYGVKD. V was trimmed by 3 bases and J by 4 bases, leaving 9 bases between them. CDR3 protein: CAISEQGGTEAFF. The CDR3 DNA follows: TGTGCCATCAGTGAACAGGGCGGCACTGAAGCTTTCTTT.

The chain is built from TRBV7-9 and TRBJ1-1; 8 bases agree with TRBD1. The CDR3 totals 15 residues. Germline CDR1 reads SEHNR; CDR2 reads FQNEAQ (reference sequence). With 7 bases clipped from V and 3 bases from J, the junction kept 10 bases outside the gene matches. CDR3 sequence: CASNLRQGRDTEAFF. Written as DNA, the CDR3 is TGTGCCAGCAACCTCCGACAGGGGAGAGACACTGAAGCTTTCTTT.

The chain employs TRBV2 and TRBJ1-1, with 7 bases that match TRBD1. This CDR3 has 14 amino acids. V lost 4 bases, J lost 4 bases, and 6 bases stayed unmatched. CDR1 is SNHLY, CDR2 FYNNEI, per germline. CDR3 residues: CASSGPGGITEAFF. CDR3 nucleotide sequence: TGTGCCAGCAGTGGGCCAGGGGGAATCACTGAAGCTTTCTTT.

This chain joins TRBV28 and TRBJ1-1; D unclear. The length of the CDR3 is 14 residues. V was clipped by 2 bases and J by 1 base, with 8 bases between them. CDR1 is MDHEN, CDR2 SYDVKM, per germline. CDR3 nucleotides: TGTGCCAGCAGTTTAGTCAGGAAGAACACTGAAGCTTTCTTT. It is translated as CASSLVRKNTEAFF.

The chain is built from TRBV4-2 and TRBJ1-2; D gene unclear. Per the germline V gene, CDR1 is LGHNA and CDR2 is YNFKEQ. This CDR3 has 17 amino acids. Between the trimmed V and J ends, which lost 0 bases and 0 bases, there was a span of 14 bases. The CDR3 nucleotides are TGTGCCAGCAGCCAAGATACGCAAGGAGGTGCTAACTATGGCTACACCTTC. Its translation: CASSQDTQGGANYGYTF.

The J gene is TRBJ2-7, the V gene TRBV28; possibly TRBD2 for D (5 bases). This CDR3 has 14 amino acids. Trimming took 5 bases from V and 2 from J, leaving 13 bases between them. The germline V gene encodes CDR1 MDHEN and CDR2 SYDVKM. For the CDR3, the DNA is TGTGCCAGCAGTCCCACACTAGGAACCTACGAGCAGTACTTC. It yields the protein CASSPTLGTYEQYF.

The chain employs TRBV6-5 and TRBJ1-2, with TRBD1 matching over 10 bases. CDR1 is MNHEY, CDR2 SVGAGI, per germline. CDR3 size: 14 residues. After removal of 7 bases from V and 3 bases from J, the junction contained 5 bases not matched to a gene. CDR3: CASTRTGGDYGYTF. In DNA form, the CDR3 reads TGTGCCAGCACCCGGACAGGGGGGGACTATGGCTACACCTTC.

The V and J genes are TRBV7-9 and TRBJ2-5, with 8 bases fitting TRBD1. The junction had 6 bases not matched to a gene; V was cut back by 7 bases and J by 2 bases. The CDR3 is 14 residues long. Germline V gene sequence: CDR1 SEHNR, CDR2 FQNEAQ (reference sequence). CDR3 nucleotides: TGTGCCAGCACCTTGGACAGGGAACAAGAGACCCAGTACTTC. Protein: CASTLDREQETQYF. Full variable domain (remainder filled in from reference TRBV7-9 and TRBJ2-5): DTGVSQNPRHKITKRGQNVTFRCDPISEHNRLYWYRQTLGQGPEFLTYFQNEAQLEKSRLLSDRFSAERPKGSFSTLEIQRTEQGDSAMYLCASTLDREQETQYFGPGTRLLVL.

The chain carries TRBV5-6 and TRBJ2-2; D may be TRBD2 (6 bases). Germline CDR1 is SGHDT and CDR2 is YYEEEE. The CDR3 runs to 14 residues. The V gene lost 2 bases and the J gene lost 6 bases, with 11 bases spanning the gap. The CDR3 sequence: CASSFEWGAGELFF. CDR3 bases: TGTGCCAGCAGCTTTGAATGGGGGGCCGGGGAGCTGTTTTTT.

CDR3 amino acids: CASSYGSGRSHNEQFF. As DNA, the CDR3 is TGTGCCAGCAGTTACGGGAGCGGGAGAAGCCACAATGAGCAGTTCTTC. The chain joins TRBV6-6 to TRBJ2-1, with 8 nucleotides matching TRBD2. Germline CDR1 and CDR2: MNHNY and SVGAGI (reference sequence). V gave up 2 bases and J gave up 5 bases; unmatched junction bases: 8. The CDR3 length is 16 residues.

This clone occurred a few times. The rearrangement uses TRBV5-4 and TRBJ2-7; TRBD2 matches at 7 bases. The CDR3 loop spans 13 amino acids. Germline CDR1 SGHNT, CDR2 YYREEE (reference sequence). The ends lost 1 base at V and 4 bases at J; junction bases unmatched: 2. The chain's CDR3 is CASSLRGRYEQYF. As DNA, the CDR3 is TGTGCCAGCAGCTTGCGCGGGAGATACGAGCAGTACTTC.